A single sample is the source of the 14 T cell receptor beta chains below, sequenced in a study of PD-L1 blockade in urothelial cancer. Assay: immunoSEQ multiplex PCR; the TCRdb copy retains only in-frame clones and omits some. The table includes around 100,000 clones, more than 85% detected once. As to time point: peripheral blood 6 weeks after treatment start. The material was PBMCs, obtained around atezolizumab (anti-PD-L1) treatment. The receptor source for this set is a man in his 60s with urothelial cancer.

The chain uses TRBV6-1 and TRBJ2-1, with 10 positions matching TRBD2. The CDR3 contains 14 residues. Germline assignment: CDR1 MNHNS and CDR2 SASEGT. Losses at the gene ends were 5 bases for V and 10 bases for J; bases not matched to a gene: 8. The CDR3 DNA sequence: TGTGCCAGCAGTTGGGCTAGCGGGAGCGACGAGCAGTTCTTC. The encoded protein is CASSWASGSDEQFF.

This chain connects TRBV7-2 to TRBJ2-1; 7 bases are shared with TRBD1. The CDR3 extends over 16 amino acids. Germline V gives CDR1 SGHTA, CDR2 FQGNSA. V shed 5 bases and J 0 bases; nucleotides not matched to a gene: 7. CDR3: CASSPGQRSSYNEQFF. The CDR3 region has the DNA TGTGCCAGCAGCCCGGGACAGCGAAGCTCCTACAATGAGCAGTTCTTC. The full variable domain, rest sourced from reference TRBV7-2 and TRBJ2-1, is GAGVSQSPSNKVTEKGKDVELRCDPISGHTALYWYRQSLGQGLEFLIYFQGNSAPDKSGLPSDRFSAERTGGSVSTLTIQRTQQEDSAVYLCASSPGQRSSYNEQFFGPGTRLTVL.

The V gene is TRBV28, the J gene TRBJ2-2; TRBD1 might be the D (7 bases). V was pared by 5 bases and J by 4 bases, with 17 bases between. Germline V lookup: CDR1 MDHEN, CDR2 SYDVKM. CDR3 length: 16 amino acids. CDR3: CASSPPEGAITGELFF. CDR3 sequence (DNA): TGTGCCAGCAGTCCGCCGGAGGGGGCGATCACCGGGGAGCTGTTTTTT.

This clone was detected once. The chain links TRBV28 to TRBJ2-2; TRBD2 agrees at 10 bases. The CDR3 is made up of 15 amino acids. The V and J ends lost 5 bases and 8 bases, in that order; junction bases with no gene match: 8. Per the germline V gene, CDR1 is MDHEN and CDR2 is SYDVKM. The chain's CDR3 is CASSPSGRGLGELFF. Written as DNA, the CDR3 is TGTGCCAGCAGTCCTAGCGGGAGAGGCTTGGGGGAGCTGTTTTTT.

The chain joins TRBV30 to TRBJ1-2, with D possibly matching TRBD1 (5 bases). This CDR3 is 14 amino acids long. Germline CDR1 and CDR2: GTSNPN and SVGIG (reference sequence). Trimming took 3 bases from V and 4 from J, leaving 15 bases between them. CDR3 protein: CAWSTRGLIYGYTF. DNA for the CDR3: TGTGCCTGGAGCACTAGGGGACTCATCTATGGCTACACCTTC.

The chain has TRBV10-3 and TRBJ1-2, with D perhaps TRBD1 (5 bases). The germline V gene has CDR1 ENHRY and CDR2 SYGVKD. The CDR3 has 13 amino acids. Trimming pared 5 bases from V and 5 bases from J, leaving 12 bases between. As DNA, the CDR3 is TGTGCCATCAGTTCGGGGGGTCCTTATGGCTACACCTTC. It yields the protein CAISSGGPYGYTF.

The chain carries TRBV7-9 and TRBJ1-3; TRBD1 might be the D (6 bases). Trimming cost V 3 bases and J 4 bases, with 19 bases left between them. The CDR3 is 17 residues long. Per the germline V gene, CDR1 is SEHNR and CDR2 is FQNEAQ (reference sequence). The CDR3 DNA reads as TGTGCCAGCAGCTTCGGGTTGAAACAGGGACGCGGAAACACCATATATTTT. This translates into CASSFGLKQGRGNTIYF.

The rearrangement links TRBV18 to TRBJ2-7, with D maybe TRBD1 (6 bases). Looked up from germline, CDR1 is KGHSH and CDR2 is LQKENI. The CDR3 is made up of 15 amino acids. Trimming shortened V by 4 bases and J by 1 base, and 14 bases separated the two germline ends. DNA for the CDR3: TGTGCCAGCTCACGACAGGAATTTGATTCCTACGAGCAGTACTTC. It yields the protein CASSRQEFDSYEQYF. The whole variable domain, filled in from reference TRBV18 and TRBJ2-7, reads NAGVMQNPRHLVRRRGQEARLRCSPMKGHSHVYWYRQLPEEGLKFMVYLQKENIIDESGMPKERFSAEFPKEGPSILRIQQVVRGDSAAYFCASSRQEFDSYEQYFGPGTRLTVT.

The chain's CDR3 is CASSESIRQGRGDTEAFF. In DNA, the CDR3 is TGCGCCAGCAGTGAGTCGATAAGACAGGGGAGAGGGGACACTGAAGCTTTCTTT. The chain links TRBV10-2 to TRBJ1-1, with 8 bases lining up with TRBD1. Germline assignment: CDR1 WSHSY and CDR2 SAAADI. The CDR3 is made up of 18 amino acids. Losses at the gene ends were 0 bases for V and 3 bases for J; bases not matched to a gene: 12.

This clone is a singleton in its sample. The chain joins TRBV19 to TRBJ2-3; TRBD2 is a possible D gene (6 bases). V shed 5 bases and J shed 7 bases, with 10 bases lying between them. Looked up from germline, CDR1 is LNHDA and CDR2 is SQIVND (reference sequence). The CDR3 is 12 amino acids. The CDR3 coding sequence is TGTGCCAGTAGTCTCGGGAGCTATACGCAGTATTTT. This sequence encodes CASSLGSYTQYF.

The chain couples TRBV7-3 to TRBJ2-3; D call uncertain. CDR3 size: 13 residues. CDR1 SGHTA and CDR2 FQGTGA come from the germline V gene. Trimming left V 3 bases short and J 6 bases short, with 10 bases between. In nucleotides, the CDR3 is TGTGCCAGCAGCTTGACAAACTCCGATACGCAGTATTTT. Its protein product is CASSLTNSDTQYF. Combining the CDR3 with reference TRBV7-3 and TRBJ2-3 gives the whole variable domain GAGVSQTPSNKVTEKGKYVELRCDPISGHTALYWYRQSLGQGPEFLIYFQGTGAADDSGLPNDRFFAVRPEGSVSTLKIQRTERGDSAVYLCASSLTNSDTQYFGPGTRLTVL.

This clone occurred once. The chain employs TRBV7-2 and TRBJ2-5; 14 bases fit TRBD2. Per germline, CDR1 SGHTA and CDR2 FQGNSA. The V segment lost 5 bases and the J segment 5 bases; nucleotides outside the gene matches: 4. This CDR3 has 15 residues. In nucleotides, the CDR3 is TGTGCCAGCAGCCCGACTAGCGGGAGGGAGGAGACCCAGTACTTC. Translating gives CASSPTSGREETQYF.

The rearrangement uses TRBV6-1 and TRBJ2-7; D might be TRBD2 (7 bases). Germline V gene data show CDR1 as MNHNS and CDR2 as SASEGT. The CDR3 runs 14 residues. Between the trimmed V and J ends, which lost 6 bases and 4 bases, there was a span of 16 bases. The CDR3 DNA sequence: TGTGCCAGCAGACCTGCGGGGGCAGCTTACGAGCAGTACTTC. Translating gives CASRPAGAAYEQYF.

This clone was counted a single time. The chain links TRBV7-2 to TRBJ2-2; maybe TRBD1 (5 bases). From germline, CDR1 is SGHTA and CDR2 FQGNSA. This CDR3 comprises 14 residues. Deletions cut 3 bases from V and 4 bases from J, with 9 bases between. CDR3 protein: CASSFYQGTGELFF. The CDR3 DNA follows: TGTGCCAGCAGCTTTTACCAGGGCACCGGGGAGCTGTTTTTT.